At least ten counts were recorded for the clone carrying this T cell receptor beta chain. This record comes from a study of T cells in Graves' hyperthyroidism and ophthalmopathy. Regions amplified from RNA transcripts were the TCR beta CDR3 regions. The HTBI primer set was used in a first-round RT-PCR of the TCR CDR3. Each CDR3 protein gets one entry after TCRdb re-called the multiplex PCR reads with MiXCR. The top ten clones hold about a tenth of a sample with about 740,000 distinct CDR3 sequences, 12% to 15% of them seen once. Germline assignment: CDR1 LNHDA and CDR2 SQIVND (reference sequence). Trimming shortened V by 9 bases and J by 1 base, and 12 bases separated the two germline ends. The CDR3 length is 13 residues.

The rearrangement links TRBV19 to TRBJ1-1; perhaps TRBD1 as D (5 bases). This receptor was identified in a woman aged 18 to 35 with Graves' hyperthyroidism. The sample taken for sequencing was blood. The CDR3 nucleotides read TGTGCCAGCTCTATAGACAGGAACACTGAAGCTTTCTTT. It codes for CASSIDRNTEAFF.